The 22 T cell receptor beta chains listed next were all sequenced from one sample in a study of blood T cell repertoires in COVID-19. This table comes from immunoSEQ multiplex PCR, and its TCRdb copy is limited to in-frame clones, with some not included. The data show 140,000 to 150,000 clones, with roughly 91% seen just once and roughly 2.9% held by the top ten. Material for sequencing was peripheral blood. The receptors shown here come from a man aged 55-75 years with active or convalescent COVID-19.

The chain uses TRBV24-1 and TRBJ2-5; 9 nucleotides align to TRBD1. Germline V gene sequence: CDR1 KGHDR, CDR2 SFDVKD. This CDR3 contains 15 residues. Trimming took 3 bases from V and 2 from J; bases not matched to a gene: 3. Here the CDR3 DNA reads TGTGCCACCAGTGATGTGGGGACAGGGCAAGAGACCCAGTACTTC. Translation gives CATSDVGTGQETQYF.

The V call is TRBV29-1, the J call TRBJ2-7, with 10 bases matching TRBD1. Trimming took 6 bases from V and 5 from J; bases not matched to a gene: 10. The germline gives CDR1 SQVTM, CDR2 ANQGSEA. This CDR3 is 14 amino acids long. This CDR3 is CSVTTGGAGNEQYF. The DNA of the CDR3 is TGCAGCGTCACGACAGGGGGCGCAGGTAACGAGCAGTACTTC.

This chain joins TRBV7-3 and TRBJ2-2, with a possible D match to TRBD2 (5 bases). The V gene's germline CDR1 is SGHTA and CDR2 FQGTGA. V was cut by 0 bases and J by 3 bases, with 5 bases left in between. This CDR3 has 14 residues. Written as DNA, the CDR3 is TGTGCCAGCAGCTTAACGAGGGACACCGGGGAGCTGTTTTTT. This gives the protein CASSLTRDTGELFF.

The CDR3 reads CASSHMPGHTSSGASGELFF. In DNA, the CDR3 is TGCGCCAGCAGCCACATGCCCGGACACACAAGCTCCGGAGCCTCCGGGGAGCTGTTTTTT. The chain recombines TRBV4-1 with TRBJ2-2; D perhaps matches TRBD1 (5 bases). CDR1 is MGHRA and CDR2 is YSYEKL in the germline V gene. This CDR3 spans 20 amino acids. Trimming removed 3 bases from V and 6 bases from J, with 29 bases in between.

In its sample, this clone was seen a few times. The rearrangement uses TRBV27 and TRBJ1-2; 7 bases match TRBD1. Trimming at V came to 5 bases and at J to 4 bases, leaving 4 bases not matched to a gene. CDR1 and CDR2 from the germline V gene are MNHEY and SMNVEV (reference sequence). CDR3 length equals 13 residues. The CDR3 coding sequence is TGTGCCAGCAGTAGGACAGGTCCCTATGGCTACACCTTC. Amino acids: CASSRTGPYGYTF.

Worth noting for this clone: This sample also contains other DNA sequences that code for the same CDR3. The V gene is TRBV14, the J gene TRBJ1-2; the D gene is possibly TRBD1 (5 bases). The CDR3 loop spans 13 amino acids. With 3 bases removed from V and 2 bases from J, the gap between germline ends came to 7 bases. The V gene's germline CDR1 is SGHDN and CDR2 FVKESK. This CDR3 is CASSQGQNYGYTF. The CDR3 nucleotides are TGTGCCAGCAGCCAGGGGCAGAACTATGGCTACACCTTC.

The chain employs TRBV11-2 and TRBJ1-6; possible D gene TRBD1, 6 bases. From germline, CDR1 is SGHAT and CDR2 FQNNGV. V lost 3 bases, J lost 7 bases, and 13 bases lay in between. The CDR3 extends over 15 amino acids. The CDR3 sequence is CASSLVQGINSPLHF. The CDR3 DNA is TGTGCCAGCAGCTTGGTACAGGGAATCAATTCACCCCTCCACTTT.

This chain joins TRBV29-1 and TRBJ2-1; TRBD1 matches at 7 bases. The V gene end was trimmed by 6 bases and the J gene end by 4 bases; junction bases not matched to a gene: 6. The CDR3 extends over 13 amino acids. CDR1 is SQVTM and CDR2 is ANQGSEA in the germline V gene. The CDR3 region has the DNA TGCAGCGTCTGGGACAGTTTATACAATGAGCAGTTCTTC. Amino acids: CSVWDSLYNEQFF.

The gene calls are TRBV29-1 and TRBJ2-5; 10 bases line up with TRBD2. V shed 6 bases and J 0 bases; nucleotides not matched to a gene: 7. The CDR3 has 15 amino acids. The germline gives CDR1 SQVTM, CDR2 ANQGSEA. This CDR3 is CSVVAGGLYQETQYF. The CDR3 nucleotides are TGCAGCGTCGTAGCGGGAGGCCTGTACCAAGAGACCCAGTACTTC.

This clone was found once. The V and J genes are TRBV3-1 (or the pseudogene TRBV3-2) and TRBJ2-7; TRBD2 matches at 8 bases. Germline assignment: CDR1 LGHDT and CDR2 YNNKEL (reference sequence). The length of the CDR3 is 16 residues. V shed 1 base and J 5 bases; nucleotides not matched to a gene: 10. CDR3 amino acids: CASSQVTGTRVNEQYF. CDR3 DNA sequence: TGTGCCAGCAGCCAAGTTACTGGGACTAGAGTAAACGAGCAGTACTTC.

The chain employs TRBV5-4 and TRBJ2-7, with D possibly TRBD1 on 6 matching bases. The V gene's germline CDR1 is SGHNT and CDR2 YYREEE (reference sequence). CDR3 size: 14 residues. V shed 0 bases and J shed 2 bases, with 9 bases lying between them. The CDR3 DNA is TGTGCCAGCAGCTTGGAAGGACAGACCTACGAGCAGTACTTC. Protein sequence: CASSLEGQTYEQYF.

V is TRBV19 and J is TRBJ1-5, with D possibly matching TRBD1 (6 bases). There are 15 residues in the CDR3. Germline CDR1 and CDR2: LNHDA and SQIVND (reference sequence). Trimming removed 3 bases at V and 12 bases at J, with 21 bases between. The CDR3 loop reads CASSINRDIARSQHF. The CDR3 DNA is TGTGCCAGTAGTATTAACAGGGACATCGCCAGGAGCCAGCATTTT.

V usage is TRBV7-3 and J usage is TRBJ2-3; weak D call: TRBD2 (6 bases). CDR1 SGHTA and CDR2 FQGTGA come from the germline V gene. V lost 5 bases, J lost 0 bases, and 9 bases lay in between. This CDR3 comprises 14 residues. The CDR3 sequence is CASSAGTSTDTQYF. The CDR3 region has the DNA TGTGCCAGCAGCGCCGGGACTAGCACAGATACGCAGTATTTT.

This chain links TRBV19 with TRBJ1-1; D is uncertain. CDR3 length: 15 residues. Per germline, CDR1 LNHDA and CDR2 SQIVND (reference sequence). V was trimmed by 7 bases and J by 0 bases, leaving 15 bases between them. The CDR3 coding sequence is TGTGCCAGTACCAAGAGGCAGTCCGTGAACACTGAAGCTTTCTTT. Amino acids: CASTKRQSVNTEAFF.

The chain carries TRBV6-9 and TRBJ1-5; D is ambiguous. Per germline, CDR1 MNHGY and CDR2 SVAAGI. V gave up 6 bases and J gave up 4 bases, with 16 bases separating them. The CDR3 contains 15 residues. Here the CDR3 reads CASRVSGCGNQPQHF. In DNA, the CDR3 is TGTGCCAGCAGAGTTTCGGGGTGTGGAAATCAGCCCCAGCATTTT.

The chain carries TRBV19 and TRBJ2-2, with TRBD2 matching over 10 bases. In germline, CDR1 is LNHDA, CDR2 SQIVND (reference sequence). The V segment lost 0 bases and the J segment 5 bases; nucleotides outside the gene matches: 6. CDR3 length: 17 residues. The CDR3, as DNA: TGTGCCAGTAGTATAGAGGCTAGCGGGAGACCTACCGGGGAGCTGTTTTTT. Amino acids: CASSIEASGRPTGELFF.

The V call is TRBV29-1, the J call TRBJ2-7; 10 nucleotides agree with TRBD2. Germline V gene data show CDR1 as SQVTM and CDR2 as ANQGSEA. This CDR3 contains 12 residues. Germline trimming cut 8 bases from V and 5 bases from J; bases unmatched to any gene: 6. The CDR3 is CSSSSGSHEQYF. The CDR3 DNA follows: TGCAGCTCCTCTAGCGGGAGCCACGAGCAGTACTTC.

The rearrangement joins TRBV5-4 to TRBJ2-7, with D perhaps TRBD1 (6 bases). This CDR3 is 15 amino acids long. CDR1 and CDR2 from the germline V gene are SGHNT and YYREEE (reference sequence). Deletions cut 3 bases from V and 3 bases from J, with 16 bases between. This CDR3 is CASSSRDKTSYEQYF. The CDR3 region has the DNA TGTGCCAGCAGCTCCCGGGACAAAACAAGCTACGAGCAGTACTTC. The full variable domain, rest sourced from reference TRBV5-4 and TRBJ2-7, is ETGVTQSPTHLIKTRGQQVTLRCSSQSGHNTVSWYQQALGQGPQFIFQYYREEENGRGNFPPRFSGLQFPNYSSELNVNALELDDSALYLCASSSRDKTSYEQYFGPGTRLTVT.

V usage is TRBV11-2 and J usage is TRBJ2-1, with 12 bases lining up with TRBD2. V gave up 2 bases and J gave up 4 bases; unmatched junction bases: 3. Germline CDR1 reads SGHAT; CDR2 reads FQNNGV. The CDR3 is 16 amino acids. Written as DNA, the CDR3 is TGTGCCAGCAGCTTAAGACTAGCGGGAGTTTACAATGAGCAGTTCTTC. As protein: CASSLRLAGVYNEQFF.

This clone was seen a single time. This chain uses TRBV28 with TRBJ2-3, with TRBD2 matching 16 bases. CDR3 size: 21 residues. Germline V CDR1 and CDR2: MDHEN, SYDVKM. Trimming took 6 bases from V and 4 from J; bases not matched to a gene: 19. The CDR3 region is CASRYLKGLAGGGGGPDTQYF. DNA for the CDR3: TGTGCCAGCAGATATCTAAAGGGACTAGCGGGAGGGGGAGGGGGCCCAGATACGCAGTATTTT.

In this sample, this clone turned up once. The chain uses TRBV15 and TRBJ2-1; D is undetermined. V shed 1 base and J shed 12 bases, with 13 bases lying between them. The CDR3 covers 13 residues. Germline V gene lookup returns CDR1 LNHNV and CDR2 YYDKDF (reference sequence). The CDR3 DNA is TGTGCCACCAGCAGAGTCCTTAGCTTCGGGCAGTTCTTC. Translating gives CATSRVLSFGQFF.

The count of this clone is one. This chain links TRBV30 with TRBJ2-2; D may be TRBD1 (7 bases). Trimming stripped 3 bases from V and 6 bases from J, with 17 bases between. This CDR3 comprises 15 residues. Germline values: CDR1 GTSNPN, CDR2 SVGIG (reference sequence). CDR3 protein: CAWRGGTEKAGELFF. The CDR3 coding sequence is TGTGCCTGGAGGGGCGGGACAGAAAAAGCCGGGGAGCTGTTTTTT. Drawing the rest from reference TRBV30 and TRBJ2-2, the complete variable domain is SQTIHQWPATLVQPVGSPLSLECTVEGTSNPNLYWYRQAAGRGLQLLFYSVGIGQISSEVPQNLSASRPQDRQFILSSKKLLLSDSGFYLCAWRGGTEKAGELFFGEGSRLTVL.